This T cell receptor beta chain was retrieved from a study of shared clonotypes between healthy human individuals. Assay execution proceeded at the deep level. The data were produced by immunoSEQ multiplex PCR, yet TCRdb's version contains in-frame clones alone and is incomplete. The data show about 480,000 clones, over 75% seen once. This clone was recorded a few times. Sample: PBMCs. The receptor's source is a woman aged 35 to 49 in good health. Some clones in this sample may be carry-over from other donors' samples.

The DNA for the CDR3 is TGCGCCAGCAGTTTAGACAACTACGGAAGGCAGTACTTC. As protein: CASSLDNYGRQYF. The J gene is TRBJ2-7, the V gene TRBV5-1, with D hard to call. V was trimmed by 5 bases and J by 9 bases, leaving 18 bases between them. CDR1 SGHRS and CDR2 YFSETQ come from the germline V gene. The CDR3 contains 13 residues.